This T cell receptor beta chain originates from a study of CD8 T cells in Susac syndrome. Trimming cost V 6 bases and J 1 base, with 10 bases left between them. The CDR3 has 13 residues. Germline CDR1 reads KGHSY; CDR2 reads FQNENV. The authors reverse transcribed roughly 0.5 to 1 ug RNA with random hexamers. One entry per CDR3 protein, called by TCRdb with MiXCR from the immunoSEQ multiplex PCR reads. This sample has 27,000 or so distinct CDR3 sequences, with roughly 94% found just once. The sequence derives from a human donor in good health. The V call is TRBV16, the J call TRBJ2-7, with D perhaps matching TRBD2 (6 bases). The specimen sequenced was CD8+ T cells from PBMCs. Here the CDR3 DNA reads TGTGCCAGCAGAGGAGCGGGTTCCTACGAGCAGTACTTC. The encoded protein is CASRGAGSYEQYF.